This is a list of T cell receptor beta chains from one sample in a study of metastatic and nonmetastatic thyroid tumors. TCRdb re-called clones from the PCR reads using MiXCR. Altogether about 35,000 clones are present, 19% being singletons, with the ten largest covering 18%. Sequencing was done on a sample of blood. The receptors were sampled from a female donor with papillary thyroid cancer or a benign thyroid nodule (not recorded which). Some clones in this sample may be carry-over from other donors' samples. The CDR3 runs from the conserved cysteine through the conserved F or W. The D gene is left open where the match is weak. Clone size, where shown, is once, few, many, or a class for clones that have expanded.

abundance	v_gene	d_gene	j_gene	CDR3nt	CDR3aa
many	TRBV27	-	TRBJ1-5	TGTGCCAGCAGTTCTCTCGACAGAAATCAGCCCCAGCATTTT	CASSSLDRNQPQHF
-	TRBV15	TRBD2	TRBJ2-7	TGTGCCACCAGCAGAGATTTGGTAGCGATGACTAGCGGGAGATCTGGCTACGAGCAGTACTTC	CATSRDLVAMTSGRSGYEQYF
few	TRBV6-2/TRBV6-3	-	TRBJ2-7	TGTGCCAGCAGTTACAGGGGAGACGTGGGGTACGAGCAGTACTTC	CASSYRGDVGYEQYF
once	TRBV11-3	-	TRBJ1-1	TGTGCCAGCACTCCTGGGGTTGCTGTCCTGCCCGAGGCTTTCTTT	CASTPGVAVLPEAFF
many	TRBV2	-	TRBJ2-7	TGTGCCAGCTGGGGGACCCACTCCTACGAGCAGTACTTC	CASWGTHSYEQYF
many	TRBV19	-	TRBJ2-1	TGTGCCAGTAAAACGGGGGACCAGCGCAATGAGCAGTTCTTC	CASKTGDQRNEQFF
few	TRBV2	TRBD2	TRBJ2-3	TGTGCCAGCAGTCCCGGGACTAGCGCAGATACGCATCATTTT	CASSPGTSADTHHF
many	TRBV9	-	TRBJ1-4	TGTGCCAGCAGCGGGAGGGGGACTAATGAAAAACTGTTTTTT	CASSGRGTNEKLFF
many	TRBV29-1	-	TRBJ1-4	TGCAGCGCCGGGGACCGGTATGAAAAACTGTTTTTT	CSAGDRYEKLFF
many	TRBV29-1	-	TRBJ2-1	TGCAGCGGGAGGTGGCTCAATGAGCAGTTCTTC	CSGRWLNEQFF
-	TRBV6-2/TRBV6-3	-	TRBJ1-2	TGTGCCAGCAGAGCTATGTTCCCCGATGGACGTAGGGGATACTATGGCTACACCTTC	CASRAMFPDGRRGYYGYTF
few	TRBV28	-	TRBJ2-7	TGTGCCAGCAGTTCGATCCCCGGGAATAACGGAAAAATATACGAGCAGTACTTC	CASSSIPGNNGKIYEQYF
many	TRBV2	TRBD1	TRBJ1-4	TGTGCCAGCAGTTCACCTACCGGGACAGGGGGTGAAAAACTGTTTTTT	CASSSPTGTGGEKLFF
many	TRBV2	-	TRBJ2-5	TGTGCCAGCGGGAAGGCGTTGAGGGAGACCCAGTACTTC	CASGKALRETQYF
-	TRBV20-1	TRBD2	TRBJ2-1	TGCAGTGCTAGAGATGCGAGCGGGAGTCACAATGAGCAGTTCTTC	CSARDASGSHNEQFF
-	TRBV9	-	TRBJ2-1	TGTGCCAGCAGCGTAGACGGGGCAGGTCATCGAATCGATGAGCAGTTCTTC	CASSVDGAGHRIDEQFF
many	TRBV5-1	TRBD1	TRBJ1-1	TGCGCCAGCAGCAACGGACAGGCCCTGAACACTGAAGCTTTCTTT	CASSNGQALNTEAFF
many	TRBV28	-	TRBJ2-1	TGTGCCAGCAGTTTAAAGAGCAATGAGCAGTTCTTC	CASSLKSNEQFF